This TCR beta chain was captured in a study of OX40 agonist ivuxolimab in advanced cancers. Study details: Past anti-PD-1, anti-PD-L1 or anti-CTLA-4 therapy was accepted, and 30% to 50% had received some.

The repertoire was sequenced with immunoSEQ multiplex PCR; TCRdb's copy has only in-frame clones and lacks some. Here the sample spans over 60,000 clones, around 90% being singletons. Regarding the study as a whole: CD8+ T cells (on average) carried more expanded clones than CD4+ T cells.

The CDR3 is made up of 17 amino acids. Per the germline V gene, CDR1 is SEHNR and CDR2 is FQNEAQ (reference sequence). The V and J ends lost 1 base and 0 bases respectively, with 14 bases between them. Turning to this clone: Its matching antigen is unknown.

The chain links TRBV7-9 to TRBJ2-3, with D possibly TRBD1 on 6 matching bases. The source of this sequence is an adult with an advanced solid tumor such as melanoma, head and neck, liver or kidney cancer. This material consisted of CD4+ or CD8+ T cells sorted from blood, taken in a trial of the OX40 agonist ivuxolimab. The CDR3 DNA reads TGTGCCAGCAGCTTAGGAGAATGGGACATTAGCACAGATACGCAGTATTTT. Translating it yields CASSLGEWDISTDTQYF.